The source of this T cell receptor beta chain is a study of PD-1 blockade in classical Hodgkin lymphoma. As to time point: cycle 4 day 1 (C4D1), after 6 weeks of nivolumab. Following autologous stem cell transplantation, relapse occurred in every patient, and exposure to brentuximab vedotin varied. With regard to this clone: What it binds is unknown.

This table comes from immunoSEQ multiplex PCR, and its TCRdb copy is limited to in-frame clones, with some not included. The table lists about 32,000 clones, over 75% of them singletons. This CDR3 spans 13 amino acids. V shed 4 bases and J shed 0 bases, with 7 bases lying between them. Germline assignment: CDR1 SGHTS and CDR2 YDEGEE. Findings and caveats of the study: Unlike CD8+ TCR diversity, which did not rise significantly by C4D1, CD4+ TCR diversity did. Partial responders and progressors had significantly lower baseline TCR diversity.

Sequencing was performed on peripheral blood mononuclear cells (PBMCs), taken before the fourth cycle of nivolumab. This chain connects TRBV5-8 to TRBJ1-1; D call uncertain. This TCR derives from a human donor with classical Hodgkin lymphoma. The CDR3 sequence: CASSPLLNTEAFF. Written as DNA, the CDR3 is TGTGCCAGCAGCCCCCTCTTGAACACTGAAGCTTTCTTT.